This T cell receptor (beta chain) was retrieved from a study of blood T cell repertoires in COVID-19. Study in general: The United States, Italy and Spain supplied acute and convalescent COVID-19 samples. In each case, the material was cDNA or gDNA derived from T cells, B-cell-depleted T cells, or PBMCs.

The length of the CDR3 is 12 residues. The V gene lost 6 bases and the J gene lost 4 bases, with 9 bases spanning the gap. As handled by the study authors: How many nucleated cells were present was estimated from reference gene primer amplification. Assay used: immunoSEQ multiplex PCR; TCRdb lists only in-frame clones, some missing. For V, J and clone size, that table is used; D and trimming come from the DNA. The data contain 99,000 or so clones, 80% to 90% of them singletons. Sequencing input: peripheral blood. This clonotype was obtained from a man in his fifties or sixties with acute or convalescent COVID-19. J is TRBJ1-1 and V is TRBV12-3 or TRBV12-4; D unclear. The CDR3 DNA reads as TGTGCCAGCAGCCCCGCGGGCACTGAAGCTTTCTTT. Translated: CASSPAGTEAFF.